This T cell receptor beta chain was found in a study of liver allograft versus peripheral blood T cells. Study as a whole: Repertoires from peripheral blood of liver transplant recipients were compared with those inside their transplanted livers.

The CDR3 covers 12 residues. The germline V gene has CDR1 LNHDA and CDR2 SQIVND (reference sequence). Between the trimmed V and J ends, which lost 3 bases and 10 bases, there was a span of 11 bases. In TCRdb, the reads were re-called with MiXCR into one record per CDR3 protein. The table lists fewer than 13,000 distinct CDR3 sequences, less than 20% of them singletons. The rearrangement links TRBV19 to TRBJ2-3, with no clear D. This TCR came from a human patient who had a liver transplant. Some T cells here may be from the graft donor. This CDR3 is CASSIGLTAQYF. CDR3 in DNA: TGTGCCAGTAGTATTGGCCTGACGGCGCAGTATTTT.